One and the same sample provided the 30 T cell receptor beta chains below, sequenced in a study of human T cells and chemical hapten exposure. TCRdb re-derived calls from the RACE reads in MiXCR, one entry per CDR3 protein. Counted here are some 120,000 distinct CDR3 sequences, approximately 9% occurring once; the ten biggest clones make up about 2%. Time point of the sample: healthy volunteer bleed at 2 weeks. Total RNA came from unfractionated whole blood. The specimen was whole blood. The receptors were sampled from a male donor in good health. Some clones in this sample may be carry-over from other donors' samples.

At least ten counts were recorded for this clonotype. Written as DNA, the CDR3 is TGTGCCAGCAGGGGGACAGGGGTGGAAGAGACCCAGTACTTC. It encodes CASRGTGVEETQYF. The chain links TRBV12-3 or TRBV12-4 to TRBJ2-5; 10 bases fit TRBD1. The CDR3 runs 14 residues. V lost 6 bases, J lost 3 bases, and 4 bases stayed unmatched.

This chain joins TRBV9 and TRBJ1-1; 10 bases match TRBD1. The V and J ends lost 4 bases and 6 bases, in that order; junction bases with no gene match: 6. This CDR3 spans 14 amino acids. Germline CDR1 is SGDLS and CDR2 is YYNGEE. The CDR3 DNA reads as TGTGCCAGCAGCCTGACAGGGGGCAACTCTGAAGCTTTCTTT. It yields the protein CASSLTGGNSEAFF.

This clonotype was recorded a few times. This chain connects TRBV18 to TRBJ1-2; D is perhaps TRBD1 (6 bases). The germline V gene encodes CDR1 KGHSH and CDR2 LQKENI. CDR3 size: 18 residues. V was cut by 2 bases and J by 6 bases, with 25 bases left in between. The CDR3 nucleotides read TGTGCCAGCTCACCAGAGTTCGCCTCGGTTACAGGGTTAGATGGCTACACCTTC. Protein: CASSPEFASVTGLDGYTF.

The chain has TRBV11-3 and TRBJ2-2; D gene ambiguous. CDR1 and CDR2 from the germline V gene are SGHNT and YENEEA. The CDR3 totals 14 residues. V shed 4 bases and J shed 0 bases, with 6 bases lying between them. The CDR3 DNA sequence: TGTGCCAGCAGCTCGAGAGCGAACACCGGGGAGCTGTTTTTT. This gives the protein CASSSRANTGELFF.

The chain employs TRBV20-1 and TRBJ1-3, with D perhaps matching TRBD1 (6 bases). The CDR3 is 16 residues long. The V end was cut by 0 bases, the J end by 1 base, with 13 bases between. The V gene's germline CDR1 is DFQATT and CDR2 SNEGSKA (reference sequence). The chain's CDR3 is CSARDPEGGSGNTIYF. CDR3 sequence (DNA): TGCAGTGCTAGAGATCCCGAGGGGGGATCTGGAAACACCATATATTTT.

The sample holds a few counts of this clonotype. The J gene is TRBJ2-1, the V gene TRBV6-2 or TRBV6-3, with TRBD1 as a possible D gene (6 bases). The CDR3 is made up of 12 amino acids. Germline V gene lookup returns CDR1 MNHEY and CDR2 SVGEGT. V gave up 5 bases and J gave up 9 bases, with 11 bases separating them. The DNA for the CDR3 is TGTGCCAGCAGTCCAACAGGGCGTGAGCAGTTCTTC. Encoded protein: CASSPTGREQFF.

This clonotype came up many times. The chain is built from TRBV12-3 or TRBV12-4 and TRBJ2-1; D possibly matches TRBD1 or TRBD2 (5 bases each). The CDR3 has 16 residues. V was trimmed by 2 bases and J by 3 bases, leaving 14 bases between them. This CDR3 is CASSLRVQGRYNEQFF. CDR3 DNA sequence: TGTGCCAGCAGTTTACGGGTGCAGGGACGCTACAATGAGCAGTTCTTC.

This clonotype was found many times. This sequence joins TRBV6-5 and TRBJ2-2, with TRBD1 as a possible D gene (6 bases). There are 14 residues in the CDR3. Trimming took 7 bases from V and 5 from J, leaving 14 bases between them. CDR1 is MNHEY and CDR2 is SVGAGI in the germline V gene. The CDR3 DNA reads as TGTGCCAGCACGGACAGCCTGGGGACCGGGGAGCTGTTTTTT. It translates to CASTDSLGTGELFF.

This clonotype showed up just a few times. The genes are TRBV5-1 and TRBJ2-3; 7 bases agree with TRBD2. This CDR3 contains 15 residues. CDR1 and CDR2 (germline): SGHRS, YFSETQ. Germline trimming cut 5 bases from V and 5 bases from J; bases unmatched to any gene: 11. This chain's CDR3 is CASRRRGEGGDTQYF. As DNA, the CDR3 is TGCGCCAGCAGAAGGCGCGGGGAGGGAGGAGATACGCAGTATTTT.

This clonotype was counted many times. The gene calls are TRBV19 and TRBJ2-2, with D unclear. Germline loops: CDR1 LNHDA, CDR2 SQIVND (reference sequence). CDR3 length: 11 residues. V dropped 8 bases and J dropped 4 bases, with 5 bases sitting between them. The CDR3 protein is CASGGTGELFF. CDR3 coding DNA: TGTGCCAGTGGCGGCACCGGGGAGCTGTTTTTT.

This clonotype has just a few counts. V and J are TRBV15 and TRBJ2-1; D is ambiguous. Germline assignment: CDR1 LNHNV and CDR2 YYDKDF (reference sequence). V shed 6 bases and J shed 1 base, with 7 bases lying between them. This CDR3 has 13 amino acids. The CDR3 loop is CATRARSYNEQFF. In nucleotides, the CDR3 is TGTGCCACCAGGGCTAGATCCTACAATGAGCAGTTCTTC. Using reference TRBV15 and TRBJ2-1 for the parts outside the CDR3, the full variable domain is DAMVIQNPRYQVTQFGKPVTLSCSQTLNHNVMYWYQQKSSQAPKLLFHYYDKDFNNEADTPDNFQSRRPNTSFCFLDIRSPGLGDTAMYLCATRARSYNEQFFGPGTRLTVL.

This clonotype has ten or more counts. The V gene is TRBV7-9, the J gene TRBJ2-1; 16 nucleotides align to TRBD2. V was pared by 5 bases and J by 2 bases, with 6 bases of the junction left unmatched. Germline V gene sequence: CDR1 SEHNR, CDR2 FQNEAQ (reference sequence). The CDR3 length is 18 residues. CDR3 nucleotides: TGTGCCAGCAGCCCCGGGACTAGCGGGAGGGGCCCCTACAATGAGCAGTTCTTC. Amino acid sequence: CASSPGTSGRGPYNEQFF.

The chain recombines TRBV19 with TRBJ2-1, with 12 bases matching TRBD2. CDR1 is LNHDA and CDR2 is SQIVND in the germline V gene (reference sequence). V dropped 6 bases and J dropped 6; count of bases not matched to a gene: 6. The CDR3 covers 15 residues. Written as DNA, the CDR3 is TGTGCCAGTAGCCTTTCTAGCGGGAGGGCCAATGAGCAGTTCTTC. It specifies CASSLSSGRANEQFF.

V usage is TRBV5-5 and J usage is TRBJ1-3; no definite D call. This CDR3 is 18 amino acids long. The germline V gene encodes CDR1 SGHKS and CDR2 YYEKEE (reference sequence). V shed 0 bases and J shed 4 bases, with 20 bases lying between them. The CDR3, as DNA: TGTGCCAGCAGCTTGGAGGAGTGGGCGGCTCTGAGGGGAAACACCATATATTTT. It translates to CASSLEEWAALRGNTIYF.

There are many counts of this clonotype. The chain uses TRBV7-2 and TRBJ2-7; D perhaps matches TRBD2 (5 bases). Per germline, CDR1 SGHTA and CDR2 FQGNSA. This CDR3 comprises 18 residues. The V end was cut by 5 bases, the J end by 6 bases, with 29 bases between. CDR3 region: CASSHIAGPPLTTGEQYF. In DNA, the CDR3 is TGTGCCAGCAGCCATATTGCGGGCCCCCCCCTCACTACGGGCGAGCAGTACTTC.

The V and J genes are TRBV11-2 and TRBJ2-5; no clear D gene. The CDR3 has 12 residues. The V end was cut by 5 bases, the J end by 1 base, with 5 bases between. Germline lookup yields CDR1 SGHAT and CDR2 FQNNGV. CDR3 bases: TGTGCCAGCAGCCGACTCCAAGAGACCCAGTACTTC. Translating gives CASSRLQETQYF.

The chain is built from TRBV5-1 and TRBJ2-1; a possible D gene is TRBD2 (5 bases). The germline V gene has CDR1 SGHRS and CDR2 YFSETQ. The V end was cut by 2 bases, the J end by 2 bases, with 11 bases between. This CDR3 comprises 15 residues. The CDR3 region is CASSLEGQPYNEQFF. The CDR3, as DNA: TGCGCCAGCAGCTTAGAGGGCCAGCCCTACAATGAGCAGTTCTTC.

This sequence joins TRBV12-3 or TRBV12-4 and TRBJ2-1; 7 bases match TRBD2. This CDR3 spans 17 amino acids. With V trimmed by 5 bases and J by 4 bases, 14 bases remained unmatched. The DNA of the CDR3 is TGTGCCAGCAGTCCCTTTTCAGGACGGGAGGTTTACAATGAGCAGTTCTTC. Encoded protein: CASSPFSGREVYNEQFF.

This clonotype has more than one count but fewer than ten. The chain has TRBV4-3 and TRBJ2-3, with 10 bases that match TRBD1. The CDR3 runs 15 residues. The V gene end was trimmed by 4 bases and the J gene end by 6 bases; junction bases not matched to a gene: 7. Germline-derived CDR1 and CDR2 are LGHNA and YSLEER. This chain's CDR3 is CASSLGTGDGDTQYF. DNA for the CDR3: TGCGCCAGCAGCCTCGGGACAGGGGATGGGGATACGCAGTATTTT.

This clonotype has only a few counts. The rearrangement links TRBV20-1 to TRBJ2-7; D not resolved. The CDR3 loop spans 13 amino acids. The germline V gene has CDR1 DFQATT and CDR2 SNEGSKA (reference sequence). Trimming took off 3 bases at V and 3 bases at J, with 12 bases between the two ends. CDR3 sequence (DNA): TGCAGTGCTAGGGGCGGAAAGAACTACGAGCAGTACTTC. It yields the protein CSARGGKNYEQYF.

Only a few counts were recorded for this clonotype. The V and J genes are TRBV5-6 and TRBJ2-7; TRBD1 matches 7 bases. The CDR3 length is 13 residues. The V gene end was trimmed by 6 bases and the J gene end by 0 bases; junction bases not matched to a gene: 3. CDR1 and CDR2 from the germline V gene are SGHDT and YYEEEE. The CDR3 region has the DNA TGTGCCAGCATGACAGGGTACTCCTACGAGCAGTACTTC. Translated: CASMTGYSYEQYF.

This clonotype was found many times. The chain carries TRBV6-6 and TRBJ2-5; possibly TRBD1 for D (6 bases). Germline CDR1 and CDR2: MNHNY and SVGAGI (reference sequence). V was pared by 4 bases and J by 5 bases, with 17 bases between. The CDR3 runs 15 residues. The CDR3 DNA reads TGTGCCAGCAGTTCCACATCACAGGGTCGGGAGACCCAGTACTTC. Protein: CASSSTSQGRETQYF.

The rearrangement joins TRBV14 to TRBJ2-7; D may correspond to TRBD1 or TRBD2 (6 bases each). This CDR3 is built from 16 residues. The germline V and J ends were trimmed by 2 bases and 6 bases, with 20 bases remaining between them. Germline values: CDR1 SGHDN, CDR2 FVKESK. The CDR3 DNA reads as TGTGCCAGCAGCCAAAAGGAGGGGACAAGGGGTCTCGAGCAGTACTTC. Translated, it gives CASSQKEGTRGLEQYF.

The sample holds a few counts of this clonotype. The chain joins TRBV5-1 to TRBJ1-1; weak D call: TRBD1 (6 bases). The CDR3 runs to 15 residues. The ends were cut back, 0 bases at V and 4 bases at J, with 13 bases in the middle. Germline assignment: CDR1 SGHRS and CDR2 YFSETQ. DNA of the CDR3: TGCGCCAGCAGCTTGGCCGCAGGGGTCCTCACTGAAGCTTTCTTT. Translated: CASSLAAGVLTEAFF.

This clonotype was detected many times. The rearrangement links TRBV7-2 to TRBJ2-4; no clear D. CDR1 and CDR2 from the germline V gene are SGHTA and FQGNSA. The CDR3 runs to 14 residues. V lost 1 base and J 2 bases, leaving 6 bases between the germline ends. CDR3 sequence: CASSLVLSKNIQYF. CDR3 DNA: TGTGCCAGCAGCTTAGTGTTGTCCAAAAACATTCAGTACTTC.

This clonotype came up a few times. This chain uses TRBV4-1 with TRBJ1-2; D uncertain. V dropped 0 bases and J dropped 4 bases, with 6 bases sitting between them. CDR1 is MGHRA and CDR2 is YSYEKL in the germline V gene. The CDR3 is 13 amino acids. The chain's CDR3 is CASSQDLLYGYTF. DNA for the CDR3: TGCGCCAGCAGCCAAGATCTACTCTATGGCTACACCTTC.

The genes are TRBV12-3 or TRBV12-4 and TRBJ2-7; D remains ambiguous. The CDR3 consists of 15 residues. V gave up 4 bases and J gave up 0 bases, with 13 bases separating them. The CDR3 DNA reads as TGTGCCAGCAGTTCTAGACTCAGAAGCTCCTACGAGCAGTACTTC. Encoded protein: CASSSRLRSSYEQYF.

A few counts support this clonotype. The chain recombines TRBV12-3 or TRBV12-4 with TRBJ2-3; D not certain. The CDR3 covers 15 residues. The V gene lost 5 bases and the J gene lost 3 bases, with 15 bases spanning the gap. The CDR3 loop is CASSPWIKRTDTQYF. In DNA, the CDR3 is TGTGCCAGCAGTCCGTGGATAAAAAGGACAGATACGCAGTATTTT.

In DNA, the CDR3 is TGTGCCAGTAGTATAGGCCAGGGGCACTACGAGCAGTACTTC. Protein sequence: CASSIGQGHYEQYF. The gene calls are TRBV19 and TRBJ2-7; a possible D gene is TRBD1 (6 bases). V was cut by 1 base and J by 3 bases, with 10 bases left in between. CDR3 length: 14 amino acids. Germline values: CDR1 LNHDA, CDR2 SQIVND (reference sequence).

This clonotype showed up just a few times. This chain joins TRBV11-2 and TRBJ1-4, with a weak D call TRBD1 (6 bases). V was shortened by 4 bases and J by 0 bases, with 15 bases between the two germline ends. This CDR3 is 17 amino acids long. The germline CDR1 and CDR2 sequences are SGHAT and FQNNGV. The CDR3 here is CASSSFEGGATNEKLFF. Here the CDR3 DNA reads TGTGCCAGCAGCTCCTTCGAGGGGGGAGCAACTAATGAAAAACTGTTTTTT.